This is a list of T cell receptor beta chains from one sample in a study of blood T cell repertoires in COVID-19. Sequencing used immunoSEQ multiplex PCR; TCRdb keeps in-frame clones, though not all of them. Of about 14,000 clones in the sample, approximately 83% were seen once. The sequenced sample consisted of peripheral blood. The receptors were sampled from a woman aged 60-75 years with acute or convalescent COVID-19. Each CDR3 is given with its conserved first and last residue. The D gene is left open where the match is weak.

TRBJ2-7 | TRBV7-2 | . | CASSLAAGDHYEQYF | TGTGCCAGCAGCTTAGCGGCAGGGGACCACTACGAGCAGTACTTC
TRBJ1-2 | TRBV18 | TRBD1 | CASSPLTGGDGYTF | TGTGCCAGCTCACCACTGACAGGGGGAGATGGCTACACCTTC
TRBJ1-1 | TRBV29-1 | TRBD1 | CSFTRDSSTEAFF | TGCAGCTTCACCCGGGACAGTTCCACTGAAGCTTTCTTT
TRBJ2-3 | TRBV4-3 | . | CASSQAWAADTQYF | TGCGCCAGCAGCCAAGCTTGGGCCGCAGATACGCAGTATTTT
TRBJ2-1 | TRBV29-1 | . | CSVANLYRDEQFF | TGCAGCGTTGCAAACCTCTACAGGGATGAGCAGTTCTTC
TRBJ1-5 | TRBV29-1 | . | CSVIEYSNQPQHF | TGCAGCGTAATAGAGTATAGCAATCAGCCCCAGCATTTT
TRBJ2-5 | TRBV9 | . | CASSGTAKETQYF | TGTGCCAGCAGCGGGACAGCCAAAGAGACCCAGTACTTC
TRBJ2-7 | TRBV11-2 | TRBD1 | CASSPHIGTARQSSYEQYF | TGTGCCAGCAGCCCTCACATTGGGACAGCCCGACAGAGCTCCTACGAGCAGTACTTC
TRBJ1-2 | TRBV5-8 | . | CASSAGGGWTSYGYTF | TGTGCCAGCAGCGCGGGGGGGGGTTGGACCTCCTATGGCTACACCTTC
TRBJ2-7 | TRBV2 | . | CASNSWQSSYEQYF | TGTGCCAGCAACAGTTGGCAGTCCTCCTACGAGCAGTACTTC
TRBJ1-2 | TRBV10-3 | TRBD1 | CAIYLTGGRGDGYTF | TGTGCCATCTATCTGACAGGGGGTAGGGGGGACGGCTACACCTTC
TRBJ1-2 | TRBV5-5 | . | CASSLFTGGYTF | TGTGCCAGCAGCTTGTTCACGGGGGGCTACACCTTC